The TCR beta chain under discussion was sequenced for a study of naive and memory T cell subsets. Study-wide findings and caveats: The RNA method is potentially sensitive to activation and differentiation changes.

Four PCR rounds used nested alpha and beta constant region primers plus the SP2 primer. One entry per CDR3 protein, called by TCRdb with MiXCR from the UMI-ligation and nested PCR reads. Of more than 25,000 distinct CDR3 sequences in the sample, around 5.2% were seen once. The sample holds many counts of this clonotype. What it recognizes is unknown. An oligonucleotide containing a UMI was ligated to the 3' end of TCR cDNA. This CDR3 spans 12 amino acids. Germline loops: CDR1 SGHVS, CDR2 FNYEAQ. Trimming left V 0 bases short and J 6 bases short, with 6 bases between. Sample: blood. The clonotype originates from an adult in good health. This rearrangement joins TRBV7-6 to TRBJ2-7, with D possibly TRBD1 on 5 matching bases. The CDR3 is CASSLATGEQYF. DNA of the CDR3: TGTGCCAGCAGCTTAGCAACAGGCGAGCAGTACTTC. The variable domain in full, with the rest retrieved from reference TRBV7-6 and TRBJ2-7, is GAGVSQSPRYKVTKRGQDVALRCDPISGHVSLYWYRQALGQGPEFLTYFNYEAQQDKSGLPNDRFSAERPEGSISTLTIQRTEQRDSAMYRCASSLATGEQYFGPGTRLTVT.